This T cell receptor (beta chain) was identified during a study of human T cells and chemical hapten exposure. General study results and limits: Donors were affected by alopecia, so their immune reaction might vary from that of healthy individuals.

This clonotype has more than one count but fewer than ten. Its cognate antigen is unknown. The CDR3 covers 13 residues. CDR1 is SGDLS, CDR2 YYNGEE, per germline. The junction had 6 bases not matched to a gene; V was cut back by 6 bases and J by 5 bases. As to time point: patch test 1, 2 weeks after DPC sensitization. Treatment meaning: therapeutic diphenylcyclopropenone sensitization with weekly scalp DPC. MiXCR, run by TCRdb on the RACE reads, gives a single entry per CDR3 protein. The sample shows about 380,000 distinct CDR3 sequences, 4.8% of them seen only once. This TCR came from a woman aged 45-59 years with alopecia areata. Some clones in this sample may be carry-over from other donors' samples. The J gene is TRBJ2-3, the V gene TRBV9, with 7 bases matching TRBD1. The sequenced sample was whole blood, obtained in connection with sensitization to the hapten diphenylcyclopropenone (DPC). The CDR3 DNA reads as TGTGCCAGCACTAGGGACAGAGGAGATACGCAGTATTTT. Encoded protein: CASTRDRGDTQYF.